The 10 T cell receptor beta chains given below trace back to one sample, sequenced in a study of shared clonotypes between healthy human individuals. Measured with immunoSEQ multiplex PCR; TCRdb has only the in-frame clones, and not every one. The sample lists 2,500,000 or so clones; 85% to 95% were seen once. The specimen was naive CD4+ T cells from PBMCs. The subset denotes: CD45RA+ positively selected. Receptor source: a man between 18 and 29 years old in good health. Some clones in this sample may be carry-over from other donors' samples.

The chain recombines TRBV7-2 with TRBJ1-5; no reliable D call. CDR3 size: 13 residues. V shed 5 bases and J shed 4 bases, with 9 bases lying between them. Germline V gene lookup returns CDR1 SGHTA and CDR2 FQGNSA. The DNA of the CDR3 is TGTGCCAGCAGCGATTTGAGGAATCAGCCCCAGCATTTT. It encodes CASSDLRNQPQHF.

The V call is TRBV11-2, the J call TRBJ2-7; TRBD1 matches at 7 bases. This CDR3 region has 13 residues. Trimming at V came to 3 bases and at J to 3 bases, leaving 2 bases not matched to a gene. Germline CDR1 reads SGHAT; CDR2 reads FQNNGV. CDR3 in DNA: TGTGCCAGCAGCTTCAGACAGGGCTACGAGCAGTACTTC. This sequence encodes CASSFRQGYEQYF.

This chain joins TRBV4-2 and TRBJ1-2; D uncertain. Germline CDR1 is LGHNA and CDR2 is YNFKEQ. CDR3 length: 14 residues. Between the trimmed V and J ends, which lost 4 bases and 8 bases, there was a span of 17 bases. CDR3 protein: CASSPYRTASGYTF. The CDR3 DNA follows: TGTGCCAGCAGCCCCTATCGGACGGCCTCCGGCTACACCTTC.

The chain uses TRBV18 and TRBJ2-5, with 7 bases matching TRBD2. Per germline, CDR1 KGHSH and CDR2 LQKENI. J lost 6 bases, V lost 4 bases, and 14 bases had no gene match. The CDR3 has 16 residues. CDR3 in DNA: TGTGCCAGCTCACAAAAGCGGGAATCCCTACAAAAGACCCAGTACTTC. It encodes CASSQKRESLQKTQYF. Full variable domain (rest looked up from reference TRBV18 and TRBJ2-5): NAGVMQNPRHLVRRRGQEARLRCSPMKGHSHVYWYRQLPEEGLKFMVYLQKENIIDESGMPKERFSAEFPKEGPSILRIQQVVRGDSAAYFCASSQKRESLQKTQYFGPGTRLLVL.

This chain uses TRBV10-3 with TRBJ1-1; D not certain. Germline values: CDR1 ENHRY, CDR2 SYGVKD. There are 14 residues in the CDR3. V lost 7 bases and J lost 5, with 17 bases in between. CDR3 region: CAITAGLLGTEAFF. CDR3 DNA: TGTGCCATCACTGCCGGGCTACTCGGAACTGAAGCTTTCTTT.

This clone was recorded a few times. Here the CDR3 DNA reads TGCAGCGTCGAATCAAGACTGATCGTTTGGACTGAAGCTTTCTTT. Amino acid sequence: CSVESRLIVWTEAFF. The chain combines TRBV29-1 with TRBJ1-1; D remains unclear. CDR1 and CDR2 from the germline V gene are SQVTM and ANQGSEA. V was trimmed by 6 bases and J by 5 bases, leaving 22 bases between them. CDR3 length: 15 residues. Filled out from reference TRBV29-1 and TRBJ1-1, the complete variable domain reads SAVISQKPSRDICQRGTSLTIQCQVDSQVTMMFWYRQQPGQSLTLIATANQGSEATYESGFVIDKFPISRPNLTFSTLTVSNMSPEDSSIYLCSVESRLIVWTEAFFGQGTRLTVV.

This chain links TRBV29-1 with TRBJ2-5, with D unresolved. Germline CDR1 reads SQVTM; CDR2 reads ANQGSEA. V was cut by 2 bases and J by 1 base, with 8 bases left in between. The CDR3 loop spans 13 amino acids. CDR3 loop: CSVEQQAQETQYF. CDR3 DNA: TGCAGCGTTGAACAGCAGGCCCAAGAGACCCAGTACTTC.

This rearrangement joins TRBV29-1 to TRBJ1-1; 8 positions agree with TRBD1. The CDR3 sequence is 13 residues long. V was clipped by 7 bases and J by 1 base; unmatched bases: 5. CDR1 is SQVTM, CDR2 ANQGSEA, per germline. The DNA for the CDR3 is TGCAGCGCAGACAGGGGAAGGAACACTGAAGCTTTCTTT. Translating gives CSADRGRNTEAFF.

J is TRBJ1-1 and V is TRBV5-1; a weak D match, TRBD1 (6 bases). The CDR3 sequence is 16 residues long. Germline CDR1 reads SGHRS; CDR2 reads YFSETQ. V shed 3 bases and J shed 0 bases, with 15 bases lying between them. CDR3 sequence: CASSSPRGSMNTEAFF. Written as DNA, the CDR3 is TGCGCCAGCAGCTCCCCTAGGGGGTCCATGAACACTGAAGCTTTCTTT.

The genes are TRBV21-1 and TRBJ1-5; the listed D gene, TRBD1, was not tested against the DNA. TRBV21-1 is recorded as a pseudogene. The CDR3 is 15 residues long. As DNA, the CDR3 is TGTGCCAGCAGCAAAGGTACCAGAAGCAATCAGCCCCAGCATTTT. Translation: CASSKGTRSNQPQHF.